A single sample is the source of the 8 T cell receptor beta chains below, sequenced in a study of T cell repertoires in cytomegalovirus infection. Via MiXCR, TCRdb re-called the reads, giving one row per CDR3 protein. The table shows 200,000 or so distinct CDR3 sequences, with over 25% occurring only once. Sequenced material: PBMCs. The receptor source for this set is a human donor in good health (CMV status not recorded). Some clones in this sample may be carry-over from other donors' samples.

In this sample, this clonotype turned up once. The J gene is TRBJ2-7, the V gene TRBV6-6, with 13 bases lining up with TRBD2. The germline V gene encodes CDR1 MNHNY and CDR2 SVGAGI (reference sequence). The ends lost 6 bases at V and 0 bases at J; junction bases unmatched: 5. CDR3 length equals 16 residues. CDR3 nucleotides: TGTGCCAGCAGGGGGGGGACTAGCGGGGCCTCCTACGAGCAGTACTTC. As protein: CASRGGTSGASYEQYF.

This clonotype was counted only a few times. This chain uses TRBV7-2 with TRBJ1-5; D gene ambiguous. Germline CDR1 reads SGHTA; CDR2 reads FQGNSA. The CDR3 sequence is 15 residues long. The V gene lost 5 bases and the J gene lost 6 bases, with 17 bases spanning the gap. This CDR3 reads CASSLGPYHGQPQHF. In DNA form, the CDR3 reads TGTGCCAGCAGCCTAGGGCCGTACCACGGTCAGCCCCAGCATTTT. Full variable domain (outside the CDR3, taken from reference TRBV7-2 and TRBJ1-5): GAGVSQSPSNKVTEKGKDVELRCDPISGHTALYWYRQSLGQGLEFLIYFQGNSAPDKSGLPSDRFSAERTGGSVSTLTIQRTQQEDSAVYLCASSLGPYHGQPQHFGDGTRLSIL.

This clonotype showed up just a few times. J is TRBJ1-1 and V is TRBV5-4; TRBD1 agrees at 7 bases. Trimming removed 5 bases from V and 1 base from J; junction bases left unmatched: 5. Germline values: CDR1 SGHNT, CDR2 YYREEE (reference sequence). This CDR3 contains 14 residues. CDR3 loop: CASSTRGKNTEAFF. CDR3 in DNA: TGTGCCAGCAGTACCAGGGGGAAGAACACTGAAGCTTTCTTT.

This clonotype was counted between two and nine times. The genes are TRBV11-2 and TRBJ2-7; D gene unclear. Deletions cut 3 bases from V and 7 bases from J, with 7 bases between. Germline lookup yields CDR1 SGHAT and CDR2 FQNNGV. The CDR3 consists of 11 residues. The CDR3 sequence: CASSFQQEQYF. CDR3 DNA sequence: TGTGCCAGCAGCTTCCAACAGGAGCAGTACTTC. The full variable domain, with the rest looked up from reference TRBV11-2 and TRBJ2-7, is EAGVAQSPRYKIIEKRQSVAFWCNPISGHATLYWYQQILGQGPKLLIQFQNNGVVDDSQLPKDRFSAERLKGVDSTLKIQPAKLEDSAVYLCASSFQQEQYFGPGTRLTVT.

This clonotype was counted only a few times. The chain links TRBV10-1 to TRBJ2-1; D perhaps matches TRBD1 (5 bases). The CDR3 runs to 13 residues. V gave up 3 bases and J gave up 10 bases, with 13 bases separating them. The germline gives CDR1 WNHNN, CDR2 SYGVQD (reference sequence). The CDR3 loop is CASSDSWGGEQFF. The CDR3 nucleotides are TGCGCCAGCAGTGACTCTTGGGGCGGCGAGCAGTTCTTC.

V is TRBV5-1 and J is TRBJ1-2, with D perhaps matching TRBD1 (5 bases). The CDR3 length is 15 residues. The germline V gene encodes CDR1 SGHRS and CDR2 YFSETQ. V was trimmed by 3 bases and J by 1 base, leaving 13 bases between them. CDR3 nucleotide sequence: TGCGCCAGCAGCTCGAAAGGGACTCTTAACTATGGCTACACCTTC. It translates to CASSSKGTLNYGYTF.

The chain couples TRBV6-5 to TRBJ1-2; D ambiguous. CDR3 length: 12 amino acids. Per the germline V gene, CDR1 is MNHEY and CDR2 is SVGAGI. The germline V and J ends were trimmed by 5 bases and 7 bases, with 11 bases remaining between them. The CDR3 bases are TGTGCCAGCAGTCCCCCTGAGGGTGGCTACACCTTC. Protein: CASSPPEGGYTF.

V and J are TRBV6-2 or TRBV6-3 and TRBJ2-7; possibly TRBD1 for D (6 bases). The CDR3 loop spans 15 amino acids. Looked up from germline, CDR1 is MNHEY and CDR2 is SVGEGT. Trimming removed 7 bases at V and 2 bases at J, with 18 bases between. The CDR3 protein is CASTGNRASPYEQYF. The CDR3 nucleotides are TGTGCCAGCACCGGCAACAGGGCGAGTCCCTACGAGCAGTACTTC.